The TCR beta chain under discussion was sequenced for a study of cytomegalovirus exposure and HLA in healthy donors. Germline V lookup: CDR1 SGHTA, CDR2 FQGNSA. The germline V and J ends were trimmed by 2 bases and 7 bases, with 5 bases remaining between them. This CDR3 has 12 amino acids. A word on this clone: At the DNA level, this CDR3 is encoded by other sequences in the same sample as well.

The PCR used 60 Vbeta and 13 Jbeta primers. The table came from immunoSEQ multiplex PCR; TCRdb's copy has only in-frame clones and leaves some out. The table includes 100,000 to 150,000 clones, 60% to 80% detected once. The V and J genes are TRBV7-2 and TRBJ1-4; perhaps TRBD1 as D (5 bases). The sequenced material came from PBMCs. The sequence was obtained from a female donor in good health and CMV-seronegative. The CDR3: CASSLQGEKLFF. CDR3 nucleotide sequence: TGTGCCAGCAGCTTACAGGGTGAAAAACTGTTTTTT.